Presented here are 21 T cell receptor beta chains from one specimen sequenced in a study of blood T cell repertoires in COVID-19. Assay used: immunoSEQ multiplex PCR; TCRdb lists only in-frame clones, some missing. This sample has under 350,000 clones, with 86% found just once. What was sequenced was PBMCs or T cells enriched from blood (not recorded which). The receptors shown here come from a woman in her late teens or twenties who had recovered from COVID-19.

CDR3 nucleotide sequence: TGTGCCAGCAGTCCCTCGGAGGCAACTGAAGCTTTCTTT. This sequence encodes CASSPSEATEAFF. This rearrangement joins TRBV6-5 to TRBJ1-1; D remains ambiguous. V lost 5 bases and J 5 bases, leaving 12 bases between the germline ends. The CDR3 is made up of 13 amino acids. Germline V CDR1 and CDR2: MNHEY, SVGAGI.

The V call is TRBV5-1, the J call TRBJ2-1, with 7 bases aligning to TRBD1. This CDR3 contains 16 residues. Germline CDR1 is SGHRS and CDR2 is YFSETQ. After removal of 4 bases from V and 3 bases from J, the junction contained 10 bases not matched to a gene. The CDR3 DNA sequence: TGCGCCAGCAGCCCTTATCGACAGGGAAACTACAATGAGCAGTTCTTC. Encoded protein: CASSPYRQGNYNEQFF.

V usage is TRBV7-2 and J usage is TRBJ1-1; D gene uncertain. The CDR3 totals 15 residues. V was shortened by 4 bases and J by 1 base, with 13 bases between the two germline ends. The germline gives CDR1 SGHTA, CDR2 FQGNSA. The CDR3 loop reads CASSWHYAGNTEAFF. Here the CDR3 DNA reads TGTGCCAGCAGCTGGCACTACGCGGGGAACACTGAAGCTTTCTTT.

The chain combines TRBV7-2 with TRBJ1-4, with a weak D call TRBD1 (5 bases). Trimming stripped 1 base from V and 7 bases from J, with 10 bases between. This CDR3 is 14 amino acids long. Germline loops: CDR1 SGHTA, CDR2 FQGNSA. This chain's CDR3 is CASSLDQGGEKLFF. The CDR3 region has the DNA TGTGCCAGCAGCTTAGACCAGGGAGGTGAAAAACTGTTTTTT.

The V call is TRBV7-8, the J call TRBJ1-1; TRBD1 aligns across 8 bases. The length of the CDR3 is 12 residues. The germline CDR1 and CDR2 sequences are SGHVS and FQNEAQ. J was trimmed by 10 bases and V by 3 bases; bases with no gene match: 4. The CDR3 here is CASSFQGAAAFF. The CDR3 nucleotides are TGTGCCAGCAGCTTTCAGGGGGCCGCAGCTTTCTTT. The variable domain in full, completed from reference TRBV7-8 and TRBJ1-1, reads GAGVSQSPRYKVAKRGQDVALRCDPISGHVSLFWYQQALGQGPEFLTYFQNEAQLDKSGLPSDRFFAERPEGSVSTLKIQRTQQEDSAVYLCASSFQGAAAFFGQGTRLTVV.

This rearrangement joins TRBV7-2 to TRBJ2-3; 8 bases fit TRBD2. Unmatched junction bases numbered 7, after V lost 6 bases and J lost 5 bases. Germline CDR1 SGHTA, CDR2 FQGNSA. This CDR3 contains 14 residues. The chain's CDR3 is CASRSAGVRDTQYF. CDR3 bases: TGTGCCAGCAGATCAGCGGGAGTGCGAGATACGCAGTATTTT.

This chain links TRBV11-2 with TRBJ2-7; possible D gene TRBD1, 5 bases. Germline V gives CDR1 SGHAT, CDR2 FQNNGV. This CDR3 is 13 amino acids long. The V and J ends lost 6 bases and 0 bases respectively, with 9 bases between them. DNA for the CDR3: TGTGCCAGCAGAGGGGCAAACTCCTACGAGCAGTACTTC. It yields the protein CASRGANSYEQYF. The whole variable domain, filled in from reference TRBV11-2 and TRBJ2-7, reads EAGVAQSPRYKIIEKRQSVAFWCNPISGHATLYWYQQILGQGPKLLIQFQNNGVVDDSQLPKDRFSAERLKGVDSTLKIQPAKLEDSAVYLCASRGANSYEQYFGPGTRLTVT.

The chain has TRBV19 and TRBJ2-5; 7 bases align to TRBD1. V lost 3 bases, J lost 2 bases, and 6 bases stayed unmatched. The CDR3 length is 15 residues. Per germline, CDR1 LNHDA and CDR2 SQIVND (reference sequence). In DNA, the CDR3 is TGTGCCAGTAGTATCTGGGGACAGCGACAAGAGACCCAGTACTTC. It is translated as CASSIWGQRQETQYF.

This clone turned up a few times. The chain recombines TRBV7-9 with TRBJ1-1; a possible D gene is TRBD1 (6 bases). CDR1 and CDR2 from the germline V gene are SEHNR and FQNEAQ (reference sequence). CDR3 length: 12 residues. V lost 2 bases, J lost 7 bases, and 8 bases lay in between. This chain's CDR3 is CASSLRGNEAFF. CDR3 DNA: TGTGCCAGCAGCTTAAGGGGGAATGAAGCTTTCTTT.

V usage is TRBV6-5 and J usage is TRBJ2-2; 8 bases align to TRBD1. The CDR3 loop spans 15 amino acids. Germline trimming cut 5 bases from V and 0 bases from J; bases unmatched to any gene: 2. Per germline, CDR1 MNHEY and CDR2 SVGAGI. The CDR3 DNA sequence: TGTGCCAGCAGTCGGACAGGGTCGAACACCGGGGAGCTGTTTTTT. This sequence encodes CASSRTGSNTGELFF.

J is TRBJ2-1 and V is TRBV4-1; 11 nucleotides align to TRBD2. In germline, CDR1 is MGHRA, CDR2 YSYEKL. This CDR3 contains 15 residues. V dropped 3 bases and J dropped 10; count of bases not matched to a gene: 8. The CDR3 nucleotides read TGCGCCAGCAGCCACCCACTAGCGGGAGCGAGGGAGCAGTTCTTC. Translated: CASSHPLAGAREQFF.

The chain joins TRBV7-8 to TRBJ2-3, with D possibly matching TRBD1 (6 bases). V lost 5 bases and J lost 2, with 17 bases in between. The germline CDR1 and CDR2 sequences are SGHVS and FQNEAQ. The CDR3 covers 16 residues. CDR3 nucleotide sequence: TGTGCCAGCAGCATGGTTGGGGGCATGAACACAGATACGCAGTATTTT. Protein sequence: CASSMVGGMNTDTQYF. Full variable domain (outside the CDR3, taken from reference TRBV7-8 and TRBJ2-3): GAGVSQSPRYKVAKRGQDVALRCDPISGHVSLFWYQQALGQGPEFLTYFQNEAQLDKSGLPSDRFFAERPEGSVSTLKIQRTQQEDSAVYLCASSMVGGMNTDTQYFGPGTRLTVL.

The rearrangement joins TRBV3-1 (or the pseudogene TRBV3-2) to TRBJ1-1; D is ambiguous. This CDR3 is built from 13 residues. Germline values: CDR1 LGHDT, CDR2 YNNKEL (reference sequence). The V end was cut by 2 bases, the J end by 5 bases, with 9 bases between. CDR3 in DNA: TGTGCCAGCAGCCAAAGTTGGGAGACTGAAGCTTTCTTT. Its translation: CASSQSWETEAFF.

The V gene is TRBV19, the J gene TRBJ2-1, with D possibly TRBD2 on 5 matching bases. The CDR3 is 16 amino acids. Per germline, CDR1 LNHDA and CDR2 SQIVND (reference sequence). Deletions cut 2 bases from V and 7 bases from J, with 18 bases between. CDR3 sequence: CASSILESSLGNEQFF. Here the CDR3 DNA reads TGTGCCAGTAGTATACTGGAGTCTAGCCTCGGGAATGAGCAGTTCTTC.

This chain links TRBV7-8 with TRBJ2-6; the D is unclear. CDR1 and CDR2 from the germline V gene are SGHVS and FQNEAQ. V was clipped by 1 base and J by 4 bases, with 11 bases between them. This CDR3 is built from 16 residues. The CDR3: CASSLGSSSGANVLTF. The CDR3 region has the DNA TGTGCCAGCAGCTTAGGTTCCTCGAGCGGGGCCAACGTCCTGACTTTC.

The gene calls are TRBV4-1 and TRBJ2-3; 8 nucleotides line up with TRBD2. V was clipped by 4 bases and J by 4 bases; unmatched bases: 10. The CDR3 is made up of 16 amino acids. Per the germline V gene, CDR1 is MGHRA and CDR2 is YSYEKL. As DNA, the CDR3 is TGCGCCAGCAGCCTGACCGGGACTAGAGTCCCAGATACGCAGTATTTT. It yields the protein CASSLTGTRVPDTQYF.

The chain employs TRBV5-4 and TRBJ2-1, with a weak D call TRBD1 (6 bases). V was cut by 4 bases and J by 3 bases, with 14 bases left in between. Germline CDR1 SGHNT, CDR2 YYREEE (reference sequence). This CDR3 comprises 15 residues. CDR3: CASSLQGVGYNEQFF. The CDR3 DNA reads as TGTGCCAGCAGCCTACAGGGCGTGGGCTACAATGAGCAGTTCTTC. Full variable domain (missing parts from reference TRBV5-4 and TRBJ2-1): ETGVTQSPTHLIKTRGQQVTLRCSSQSGHNTVSWYQQALGQGPQFIFQYYREEENGRGNFPPRFSGLQFPNYSSELNVNALELDDSALYLCASSLQGVGYNEQFFGPGTRLTVL.

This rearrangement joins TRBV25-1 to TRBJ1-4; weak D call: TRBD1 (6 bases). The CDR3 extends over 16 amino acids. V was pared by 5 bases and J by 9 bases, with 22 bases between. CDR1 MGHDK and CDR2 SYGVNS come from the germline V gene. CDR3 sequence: CASSRGMNWARQKLFF. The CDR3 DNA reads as TGTGCCAGCAGTAGGGGGATGAATTGGGCCCGCCAAAAACTGTTTTTT.

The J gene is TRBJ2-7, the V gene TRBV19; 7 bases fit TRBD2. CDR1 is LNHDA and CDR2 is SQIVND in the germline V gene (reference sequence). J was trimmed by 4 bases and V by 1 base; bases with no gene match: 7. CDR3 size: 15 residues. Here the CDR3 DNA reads TGTGCCAGTAGTATAGGCCCCGCGGGGGAATACGAGCAGTACTTC. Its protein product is CASSIGPAGEYEQYF.

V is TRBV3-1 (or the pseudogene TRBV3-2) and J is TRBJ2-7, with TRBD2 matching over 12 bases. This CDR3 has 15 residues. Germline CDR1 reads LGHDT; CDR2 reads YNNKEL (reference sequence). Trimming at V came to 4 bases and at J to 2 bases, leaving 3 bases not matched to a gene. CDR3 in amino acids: CASSLGLAGTYEQYF. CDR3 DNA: TGTGCCAGCAGCCTTGGACTAGCGGGGACCTACGAGCAGTACTTC.

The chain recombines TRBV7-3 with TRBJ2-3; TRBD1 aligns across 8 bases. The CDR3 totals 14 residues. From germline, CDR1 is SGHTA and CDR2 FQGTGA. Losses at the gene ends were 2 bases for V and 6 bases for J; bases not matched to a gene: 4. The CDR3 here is CASSLQGAVDTQYF. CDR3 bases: TGTGCCAGCAGCTTACAGGGGGCGGTGGATACGCAGTATTTT.